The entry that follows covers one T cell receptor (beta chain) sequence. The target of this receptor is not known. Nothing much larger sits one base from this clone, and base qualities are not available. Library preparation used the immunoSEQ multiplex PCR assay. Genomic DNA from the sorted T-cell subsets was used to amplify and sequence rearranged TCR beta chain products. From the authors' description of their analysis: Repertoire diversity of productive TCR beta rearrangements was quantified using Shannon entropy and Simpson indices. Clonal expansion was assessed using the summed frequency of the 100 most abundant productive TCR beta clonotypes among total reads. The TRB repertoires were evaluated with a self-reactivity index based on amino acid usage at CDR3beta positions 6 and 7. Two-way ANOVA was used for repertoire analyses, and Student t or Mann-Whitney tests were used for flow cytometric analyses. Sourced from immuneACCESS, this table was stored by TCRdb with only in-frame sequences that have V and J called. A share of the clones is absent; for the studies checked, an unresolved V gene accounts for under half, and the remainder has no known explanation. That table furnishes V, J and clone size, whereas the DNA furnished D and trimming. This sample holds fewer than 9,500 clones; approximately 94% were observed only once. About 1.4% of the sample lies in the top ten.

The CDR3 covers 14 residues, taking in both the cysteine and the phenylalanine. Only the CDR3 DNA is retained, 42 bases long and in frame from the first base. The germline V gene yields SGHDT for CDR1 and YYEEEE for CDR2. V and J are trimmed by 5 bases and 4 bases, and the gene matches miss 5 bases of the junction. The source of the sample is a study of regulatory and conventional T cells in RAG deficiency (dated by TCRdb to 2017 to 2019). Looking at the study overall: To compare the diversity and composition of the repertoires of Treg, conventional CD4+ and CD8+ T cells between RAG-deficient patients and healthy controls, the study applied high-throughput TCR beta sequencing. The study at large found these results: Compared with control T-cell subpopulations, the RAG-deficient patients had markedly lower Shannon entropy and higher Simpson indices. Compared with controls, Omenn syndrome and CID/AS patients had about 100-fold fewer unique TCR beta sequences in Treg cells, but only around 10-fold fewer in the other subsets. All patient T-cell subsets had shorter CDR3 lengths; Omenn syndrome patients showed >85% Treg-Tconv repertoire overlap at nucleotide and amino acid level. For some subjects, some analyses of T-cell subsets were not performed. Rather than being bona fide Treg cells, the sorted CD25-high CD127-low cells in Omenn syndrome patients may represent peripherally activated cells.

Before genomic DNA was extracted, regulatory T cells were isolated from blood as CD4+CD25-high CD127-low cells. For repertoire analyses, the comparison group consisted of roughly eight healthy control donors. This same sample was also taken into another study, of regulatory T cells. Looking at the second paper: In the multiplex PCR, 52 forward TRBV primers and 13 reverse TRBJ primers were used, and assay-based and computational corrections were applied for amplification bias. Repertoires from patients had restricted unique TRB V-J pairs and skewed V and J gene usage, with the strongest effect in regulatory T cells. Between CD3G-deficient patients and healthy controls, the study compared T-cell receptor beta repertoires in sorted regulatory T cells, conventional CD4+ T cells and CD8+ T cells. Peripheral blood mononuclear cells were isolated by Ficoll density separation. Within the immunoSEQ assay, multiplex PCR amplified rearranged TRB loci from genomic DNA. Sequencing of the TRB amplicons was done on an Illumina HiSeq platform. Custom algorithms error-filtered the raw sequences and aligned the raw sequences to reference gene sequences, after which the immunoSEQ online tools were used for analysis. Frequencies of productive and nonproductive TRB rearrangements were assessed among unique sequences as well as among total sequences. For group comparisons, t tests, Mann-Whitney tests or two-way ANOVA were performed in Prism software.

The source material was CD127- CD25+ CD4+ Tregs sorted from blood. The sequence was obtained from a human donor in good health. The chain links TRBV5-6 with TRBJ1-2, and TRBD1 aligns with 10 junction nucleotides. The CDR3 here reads CASRPGQGTYGYTF. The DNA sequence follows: TGTGCCAGCAGGCCGGGACAGGGGACCTATGGCTACACCTTC.